This is a list of T cell receptor beta chains from one sample in a study of preoperative IRX-2 immunotherapy in early breast cancer. TCRdb's table, derived via immunoSEQ multiplex PCR, lists solely in-frame clones and lacks some. The data show some 22,000 clones, 85% to 90% seen once. The specimen comprised tumor tissue, sampled after IRX-2 immunotherapy. Receptor source: a human donor with breast cancer. Both conserved end residues are trimmed from each CDR3. The D gene is left open where the match is weak. Clone size appears in some rows only: once, few, many, or a class for an expanded clone.

V,length,J,size,D,CDR3
TRBV25-1,9,TRBJ2-5,.,.,ASSEGETQY
TRBV18,14,TRBJ2-1,.,TRBD2,ASSSTTSGSLNEQF
TRBV29-1,11,TRBJ2-1,.,.,SVVSDNHNEQF
TRBV6-1,13,TRBJ2-7,.,TRBD2,ASSSLAGSSYEQY
TRBV18,13,TRBJ1-5,.,TRBD1,ASSLGTGSNQPQH
TRBV11-3,13,TRBJ2-2,.,TRBD1,ASSLQGTNTGELF
TRBV6-1,13,TRBJ1-5,.,TRBD1,ASSRTDRGNQPQH
TRBV27,13,TRBJ1-1,.,.,ASSFGVPRNTEAF
TRBV7-2,13,TRBJ1-6,.,.,ASSPSGARDSPLH
TRBV5-1,10,TRBJ2-3,.,.,ASSFQSDTQY
TRBV20-1,9,TRBJ1-1,.,.,NASQGREAF
TRBV6-5,13,TRBJ2-1,.,.,ASSYSALSYNEQF
TRBV25-1,13,TRBJ1-4,.,.,ASSEWEGIREKLF
TRBV6-6,14,TRBJ2-5,.,TRBD1,ASSYSGQTRGETQY
TRBV10-2,12,TRBJ1-1,.,TRBD1,ASRGQFMNTEAF
TRBV18,11,TRBJ2-3,.,.,ASSPPSTDTQY
TRBV2,15,TRBJ2-2,.,TRBD2,ASSELGLAGSAGELF
TRBV13,14,TRBJ1-6,.,.,ASSRGAGEGNSPLH
TRBV4-3,12,TRBJ1-4,.,.,ASSQSWRGEKLF
TRBV28,14,TRBJ1-5,.,.,ASSPTLGGYDQPQH
TRBV6-1,14,TRBJ2-1,.,.,ASSDRGWVGYNEQF
TRBV19,14,TRBJ2-1,.,TRBD2,ASRPPGTSGYNEQF
TRBV7-8,13,TRBJ2-5,.,.,ASSLALLGKETQY
TRBV28,12,TRBJ1-2,.,.,ASSLEGHLYGYT
TRBV10-2,13,TRBJ2-2,.,.,ASSEGTINTGELF
TRBV7-2,14,TRBJ2-1,.,TRBD2,ASSLWGGRVYNEQF
TRBV5-1,13,TRBJ2-7,.,TRBD1,ASSLAGTGVHEQY
TRBV28,14,TRBJ2-6,.,.,ASSSGDPSGANVLT
TRBV5-4,13,TRBJ1-6,once,.,ASTSRGYDNSPLH
TRBV6-5,13,TRBJ1-5,.,.,ASSYSSTLNQPQH
TRBV4-1,15,TRBJ2-3,.,.,ASSQGHLRPGTDTQY
TRBV27,14,TRBJ1-2,.,.,ASSLRWTVTNYGYT
TRBV6-1,13,TRBJ2-7,.,TRBD2,ASSTASGGPRERY
TRBV7-2,13,TRBJ2-6,once,.,ASSARASGANVLT
TRBV5-4,12,TRBJ1-2,.,TRBD1,ASSDNRGIYGYT
TRBV2,12,TRBJ1-6,.,.,ASRGEGSGSPLH
TRBV21-1,10,TRBJ2-6,.,.,ASRSGANVLT
TRBV10-3,13,TRBJ2-5,.,.,AISELMSGQETQY
TRBV11-2,13,TRBJ1-1,.,.,ASSFAKSGNTEAF